This T cell receptor beta chain was captured by sequencing in a study of blood T cell repertoires in COVID-19 (TCRdb year 2020). Turning to the overall study: Collaborator samples came from the United States, Italy and Spain and covered acute and convalescent phases of COVID-19. The prospective study material was composed of cDNA or gDNA derived from T cells, B-cell-depleted T cells, or PBMCs. Deeply sampled blood TCRbeta repertoires from subjects exposed to, actively infected with, or recovered from COVID-19 were included in the dataset. Where available, HLA class I and class II types were taken from metadata supplied by the sample provider and were not determined by assay-based typing. Nearly every sample came with metadata listing a de-identified subject ID, COVID-19 status, age in years and sex. Samples came from the ongoing ImmuneRACE study (first 160 participants) plus 1,254 subjects from 6 global collaborators. A freely available public database, intended as a resource for researchers studying the immune response to SARS-CoV-2, is where the repertoires were released.

A second Seattle source provided samples from volunteer blood donors who had recovered from COVID-19. Collaborating institutions collected whole blood in K2EDTA tubes following their own protocols. For TCRbeta analysis, collaborator samples were shipped as frozen whole blood, as isolated PBMCs, or as DNA extracted from either sample type. The CDR3 contains 18 residues, cysteine and phenylalanine counted. Only the CDR3 DNA is retained, 54 bases long and in frame from the first base. As encoded in the germline V gene, CDR1 is SGHDN while CDR2 is FVKESK. V lost 1 base and J lost 7 bases, and the count of bases not matched to a germline gene is 14. Overall study results and their limits: Clinical and demographic metadata were provided uncurated, with the amount varying by source and participant.

TCRbeta CDR3 regions were amplified from genomic DNA by means of the immunoSEQ Assay, a bias-controlled multiplex PCR. Turning to the authors' computational methods: Nucleated cell counts per sample were estimated from amplification of reference gene primers within the assay. Sequence reads were collapsed and filtered to measure the absolute abundance of every unique TCRbeta CDR3 rearrangement. Productive Simpson clonality was computed per sample as the square root of Simpson's diversity index over productive rearrangements. This immuneACCESS table, as held by TCRdb, lists in-frame sequences with V and J called but not all clones. Of the missing ones, under half trace to an unresolved V gene in checked studies; the others have no known cause. That table gives V, J and clone size, and the DNA gave D and trimming. The sample yields 150,000 to 200,000 clones; roughly nine tenths were counted once. The ten largest clones represent 1.5% to 2% of the sample.

As for this clone: What antigen it recognizes has not been identified. The record has no base qualities; no much larger clone is one base away.

Sequencing used peripheral blood. The chain uses TRBV14 and TRBJ2-2, with TRBD1 identical over 8 junction bases. The source is a man between 18 and 29 years old who had recovered from COVID-19. The nucleotides read TGTGCCAGCAGCCAAGGACAGGGGCGCCGGCCTGGGGTCGGGGAGCTGTTTTTT. The resulting protein is CASSQGQGRRPGVGELFF.